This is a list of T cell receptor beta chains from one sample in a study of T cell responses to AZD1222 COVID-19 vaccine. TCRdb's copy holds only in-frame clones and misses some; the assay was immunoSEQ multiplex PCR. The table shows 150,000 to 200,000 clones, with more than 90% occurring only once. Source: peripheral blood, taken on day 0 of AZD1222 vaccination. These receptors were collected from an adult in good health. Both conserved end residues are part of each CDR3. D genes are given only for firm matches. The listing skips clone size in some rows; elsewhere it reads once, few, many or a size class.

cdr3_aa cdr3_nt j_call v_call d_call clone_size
CASSLDGDNEQFF TGTGCCAGCAGCTTGGACGGAGACAATGAGCAGTTCTTC TRBJ2-1 TRBV5-8 - once
CASGTSGSSWTNEQYF TGTGCCAGCGGGACTAGCGGGAGTTCATGGACTAACGAGCAGTACTTC TRBJ2-7 TRBV28 TRBD2 -
CASSPGGGEETQYF TGTGCCAGCAGCCCGGGAGGGGGGGAGGAGACCCAGTACTTC TRBJ2-5 TRBV5-4 TRBD2 -
CASSLGTGTNTDTQYF TGTGCCAGCAGTCTAGGAACAGGGACGAACACAGATACGCAGTATTTT TRBJ2-3 TRBV27 - -
CASSKSRPGGNTIYF TGTGCCAGCTCCAAATCCCGTCCTGGCGGAAACACCATATATTTT TRBJ1-3 TRBV7-9 - -
CASSLGTSGMSEQYF TGCGCCAGCAGCTTGGGAACTAGCGGGATGAGTGAGCAGTACTTC TRBJ2-7 TRBV5-1 TRBD2 -
CAISGSGTPTYEQYF TGTGCCATCAGTGGGTCCGGGACCCCTACCTACGAGCAGTACTTC TRBJ2-7 TRBV10-3 - -
CASRLYSNQPQHF TGCGCCAGCCGCTTATATAGCAATCAGCCCCAGCATTTT TRBJ1-5 TRBV10-1 - -
CASSVVSSGANVLTF TGTGCCAGCAGCGTAGTAAGCTCTGGGGCCAACGTCCTGACTTTC TRBJ2-6 TRBV9 - -
CASSLAGSGNTIYF TGTGCCAGCAGCTTAGCTGGGTCTGGAAACACCATATATTTT TRBJ1-3 TRBV7-9 - -
CVRNLAPAGGNAPGSCFF - TRBJ2-2 TRBV7-5 - -
CASSAIGQYMNTEAFF TGTGCCAGCAGTGCAATAGGACAGTATATGAACACTGAAGCTTTCTTT TRBJ1-1 TRBV2 - -
CASSVGQGLNSPLHF TGTGCCAGCAGCGTAGGACAGGGTTTGAATTCACCCCTCCACTTT TRBJ1-6 TRBV9 TRBD1 -
CASSSGGDTEAFF TGTGCCAGCAGTTCCGGGGGAGACACTGAAGCTTTCTTT TRBJ1-1 TRBV28 - once
CASSATGGAEYEQYF TGCGCCAGCAGCGCGACAGGGGGCGCGGAATACGAGCAGTACTTC TRBJ2-7 TRBV5-1 TRBD1 -
CASSRDPGQGNGYTF TGTGCCAGTAGTAGGGACCCGGGACAGGGAAATGGCTACACCTTC TRBJ1-2 TRBV19 TRBD1 -